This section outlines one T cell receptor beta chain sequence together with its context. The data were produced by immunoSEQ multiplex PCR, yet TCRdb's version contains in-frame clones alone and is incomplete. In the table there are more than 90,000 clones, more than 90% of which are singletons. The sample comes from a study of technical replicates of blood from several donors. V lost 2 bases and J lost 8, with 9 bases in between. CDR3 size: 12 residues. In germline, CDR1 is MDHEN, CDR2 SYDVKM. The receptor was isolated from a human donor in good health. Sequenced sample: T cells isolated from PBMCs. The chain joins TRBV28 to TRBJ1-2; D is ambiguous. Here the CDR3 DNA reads TGTGCCAGCAGTTTAGGGCGAGGGGGCTACACCTTC. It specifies CASSLGRGGYTF.